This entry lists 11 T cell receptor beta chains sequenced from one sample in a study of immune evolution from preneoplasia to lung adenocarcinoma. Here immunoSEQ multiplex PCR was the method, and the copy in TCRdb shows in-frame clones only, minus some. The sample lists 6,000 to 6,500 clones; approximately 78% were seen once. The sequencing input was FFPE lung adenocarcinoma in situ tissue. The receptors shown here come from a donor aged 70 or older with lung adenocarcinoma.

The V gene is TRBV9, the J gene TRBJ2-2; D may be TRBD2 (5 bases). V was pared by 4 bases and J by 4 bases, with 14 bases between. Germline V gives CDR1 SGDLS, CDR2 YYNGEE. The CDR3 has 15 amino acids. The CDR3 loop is CASSLDVGITGELFF. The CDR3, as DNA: TGTGCCAGCAGCTTGGACGTCGGGATCACCGGGGAGCTGTTTTTT.

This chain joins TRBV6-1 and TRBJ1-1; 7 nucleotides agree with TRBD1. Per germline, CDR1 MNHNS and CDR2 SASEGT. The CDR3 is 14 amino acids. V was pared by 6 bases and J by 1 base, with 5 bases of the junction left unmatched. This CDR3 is CASSPGQENTEAFF. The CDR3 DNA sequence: TGTGCCAGCAGCCCTGGACAGGAGAACACTGAAGCTTTCTTT.

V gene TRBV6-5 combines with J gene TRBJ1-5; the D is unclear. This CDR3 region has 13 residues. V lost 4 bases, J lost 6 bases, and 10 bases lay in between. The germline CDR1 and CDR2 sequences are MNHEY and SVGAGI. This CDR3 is CASSWGFGQPQHF. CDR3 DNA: TGTGCCAGCAGTTGGGGTTTCGGTCAGCCCCAGCATTTT.

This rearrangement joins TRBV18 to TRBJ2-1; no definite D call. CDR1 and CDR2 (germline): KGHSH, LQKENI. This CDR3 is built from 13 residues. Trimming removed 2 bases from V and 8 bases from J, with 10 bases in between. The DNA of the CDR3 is TGTGCCAGCTCACCAGTCCGTAGGCATGAGCAGTTCTTC. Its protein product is CASSPVRRHEQFF.

The DNA of the CDR3 is TGTGCCAGTAGTATAGCGGCGCGGACAGCCACTCCGCAGTATTTT. Its protein is CASSIAARTATPQYF. This chain links TRBV19 with TRBJ2-3; maybe TRBD1 (6 bases). The CDR3 runs to 15 residues. The germline V and J ends were trimmed by 1 base and 10 bases, with 18 bases remaining between them. Germline V gene data show CDR1 as LNHDA and CDR2 as SQIVND (reference sequence).

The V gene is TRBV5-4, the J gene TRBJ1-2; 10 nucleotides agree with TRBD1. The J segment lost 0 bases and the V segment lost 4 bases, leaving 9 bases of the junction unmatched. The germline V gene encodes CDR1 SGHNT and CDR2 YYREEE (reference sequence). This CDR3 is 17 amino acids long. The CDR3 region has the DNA TGTGCCAGCAGCCCGGGGACAGGGGCTGGAGCTAACTATGGCTACACCTTC. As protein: CASSPGTGAGANYGYTF.

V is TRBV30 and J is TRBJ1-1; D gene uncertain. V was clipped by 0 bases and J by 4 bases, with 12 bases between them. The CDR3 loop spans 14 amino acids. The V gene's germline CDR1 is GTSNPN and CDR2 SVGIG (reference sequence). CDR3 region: CAWSVGIYSTEAFF. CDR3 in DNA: TGTGCCTGGAGTGTCGGCATATACTCCACTGAAGCTTTCTTT.

This CDR3 reads CASSMLVNTEAFF. In nucleotides, the CDR3 is TGTGCCAGCAGTATGTTAGTGAACACTGAAGCTTTCTTT. The chain is built from TRBV6-4 and TRBJ1-1, with unresolved D. CDR3 length equals 13 residues. The germline V gene encodes CDR1 MRHNA and CDR2 SNTAGT. V lost 5 bases, J lost 0 bases, and 7 bases lay in between.

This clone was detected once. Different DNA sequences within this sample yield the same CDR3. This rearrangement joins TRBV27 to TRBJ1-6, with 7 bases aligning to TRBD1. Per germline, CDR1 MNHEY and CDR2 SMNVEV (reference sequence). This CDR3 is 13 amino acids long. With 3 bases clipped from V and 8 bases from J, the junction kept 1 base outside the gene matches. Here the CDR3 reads CASSFDRDSPLHF. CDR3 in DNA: TGTGCCAGCAGTTTCGACAGGGATTCACCCCTCCACTTT.

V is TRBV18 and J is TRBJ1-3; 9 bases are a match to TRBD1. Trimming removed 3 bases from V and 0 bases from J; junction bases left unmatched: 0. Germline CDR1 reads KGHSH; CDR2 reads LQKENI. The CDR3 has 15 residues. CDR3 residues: CASSPDRGSGNTIYF. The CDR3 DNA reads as TGTGCCAGCTCACCGGACAGGGGCTCTGGAAACACCATATATTTT.

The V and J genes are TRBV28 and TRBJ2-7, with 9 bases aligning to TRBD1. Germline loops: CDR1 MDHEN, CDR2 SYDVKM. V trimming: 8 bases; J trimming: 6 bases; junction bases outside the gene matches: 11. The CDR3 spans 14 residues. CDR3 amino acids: CASGSTGGVPEQYF. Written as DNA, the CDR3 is TGTGCCAGCGGATCGACAGGGGGTGTCCCCGAGCAGTACTTC. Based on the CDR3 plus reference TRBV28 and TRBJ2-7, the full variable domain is DVKVTQSSRYLVKRTGEKVFLECVQDMDHENMFWYRQDPGLGLRLIYFSYDVKMKEKGDIPEGYSVSREKKERFSLILESASTNQTSMYLCASGSTGGVPEQYFGPGTRLTVT.